This T cell receptor (beta chain) was obtained from a study of blood T cell repertoires in COVID-19. Turning to the study itself: Material from acute and convalescent COVID-19 was sourced from the United States, Italy and Spain. PBMCs, B-cell-depleted T cells, or T cells were the source of the cDNA or gDNA that made up the material.

Generated by immunoSEQ multiplex PCR, the TCRdb table keeps only in-frame clones and is missing some. The sample carries roughly 100,000 clones, 87% recorded once. V gave up 3 bases and J gave up 4 bases, with 12 bases separating them. CDR3 size: 15 residues. The germline CDR1 and CDR2 sequences are KGHSH and LQKENI. Enrolment of Seattle patients took place during active infection, and they were followed longitudinally. The sequence was obtained from a woman in her fifties or sixties with COVID-19, enrolled during active disease. Sequencing was carried out using peripheral blood. This chain links TRBV18 with TRBJ2-2; D is possibly TRBD1 (5 bases). The DNA for the CDR3 is TGTGCCAGCTCACCGAATCAGGGCCCCACCGGGGAGCTGTTTTTT. Residues: CASSPNQGPTGELFF.